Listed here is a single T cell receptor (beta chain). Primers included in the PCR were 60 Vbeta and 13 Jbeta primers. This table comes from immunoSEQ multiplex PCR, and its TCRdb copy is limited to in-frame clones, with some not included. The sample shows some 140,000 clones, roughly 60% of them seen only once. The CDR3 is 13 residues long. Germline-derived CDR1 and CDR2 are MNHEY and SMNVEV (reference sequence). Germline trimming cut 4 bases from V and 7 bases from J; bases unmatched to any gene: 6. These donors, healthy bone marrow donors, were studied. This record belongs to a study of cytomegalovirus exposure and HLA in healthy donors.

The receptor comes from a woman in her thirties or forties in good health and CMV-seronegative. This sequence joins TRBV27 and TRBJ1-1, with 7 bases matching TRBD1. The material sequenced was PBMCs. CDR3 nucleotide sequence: TGTGCCAGCAGTTCAGTCTACAGGGGTGAAGCTTTCTTT. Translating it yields CASSSVYRGEAFF.